Given below is one T cell receptor beta chain in context. Measured with immunoSEQ multiplex PCR; TCRdb has only the in-frame clones, and not every one. Of more than 1,500 clones listed, under 90% are singletons. This sample stems from a study of chemoradiotherapy in HPV16-positive cancers. The V gene's germline CDR1 is SGDLS and CDR2 YYNGEE. The V end was cut by 0 bases, the J end by 8 bases, with 12 bases between. The CDR3 length is 14 residues. The input for sequencing was tumor tissue, taken from a patient who underwent chemoradiotherapy. The chain uses TRBV9 and TRBJ2-4; D could derive from TRBD1 or TRBD2 (5 bases each). The sequence came from a human donor with HPV-associated anogenital cancer. The CDR3 nucleotides read TGTGCCAGCAGCGTAGTTACCGGGGCAGACATTCAGTACTTC. Translated, it gives CASSVVTGADIQYF.